This entry features one T cell receptor beta chain sequence. Antigen unknown. The source of the sample is a study of radiotherapy plus CTLA-4 blockade in lung cancer. Study-wide findings and caveats: Response, reportedly, was best predicted by interferon-beta along with early blood T cell clone dynamics.

Germline CDR1 SGHRS, CDR2 YFSETQ. The CDR3 has 16 residues. The junction had 5 bases not matched to a gene; V was cut back by 0 bases and J by 9 bases. The data were produced by immunoSEQ multiplex PCR, yet TCRdb's version contains in-frame clones alone and is incomplete. The profile shows roughly 58,000 clones, approximately 84% of them singletons. Each patient with chemo-refractory metastatic non-small-cell lung cancer was treated with focal radiation plus CTLA-4 blockade using ipilimumab. The source is a human donor with non-small cell lung cancer whose response to radiotherapy plus ipilimumab could not be evaluated. The V gene is TRBV5-1, the J gene TRBJ2-1; 14 nucleotides align to TRBD2. The specimen was peripheral blood, collected from a patient treated with radiotherapy plus ipilimumab. The CDR3 region is CASSLETSGRASEQFF. The CDR3 region has the DNA TGCGCCAGCAGCTTGGAGACTAGCGGGAGGGCCAGTGAGCAGTTCTTC.